This T cell receptor (beta chain) was recovered during a study of cytomegalovirus exposure and HLA in healthy donors (dated by TCRdb to about 2017). For the study in its entirety: An earlier analysis of about 530 of the donors reported around 280 Gb of sequence data and approximately 120 million unique TCR beta sequences obtained from around 190 million T cells. HLA typing covered class I and class II loci at four-digit resolution. The study combined high-throughput TCR immunosequencing, statistical association of individual TCRs with disease status, and machine learning to predict cytomegalovirus infection status. The aim of the study was to test whether cataloging public T cell receptors could identify signatures of past pathogen exposure. About 280 gigabases of sequencing data and 70 million to 95 million unique TCR sequences made up an early release that covered about 640 HLA-typed donors. Besides the first cohort of 550 to 750 subjects, a separate validation cohort made up of over 100 different subjects was used. Genome-wide SNP genotypes for about 65% of the 666 donors were used in a later genetic analysis, which treated that subset as a discovery cohort. Because of strong linkage in the cohort, 5 or 6 DR-DQ haplotypes were treated as single units for association and clustering. A later analysis re-analyzed previously published TCR beta repertoires from about 730 donors and added high-resolution HLA genotyping to study TCR occurrence patterns. Rather than using new phenotypic data, the later analysis identified candidate immune exposures from TCR beta sequences and from how often those sequences occurred across donors. Across around 400 genotyped donors of the cohort, an average of about 200,000 unique TCR beta nucleotide sequences per donor were sequenced, and roughly a sixth of those sequences were non-productive. All discovery cohort repertoires had been generated on a single sequencing platform. Donor age, sex, ethnicity and CMV serostatus were compiled alongside the repertoire data. To decide whether each TCR beta V gene segment behaved as functional or pseudogenic, an earlier analysis of 587 of the donors relied on high-throughput TCR beta sequencing. The genetic ancestry cluster associated with self-reported Caucasian donors included 65% to 90% of the roughly 400 genotyped donors. The number of typed donors differed by locus: about 620-630 for A, B, C, DRB1 and DQB1; 522 for DQA1; approximately 600 for DPA1; and roughly 470 for DPB1. The study profiled the T cell repertoires of some 610 subjects by immunosequencing and related them to cytomegalovirus serostatus.

Cut back by 6 bases and 3 bases, the V and J ends lie 14 bases apart. Taken from the germline V gene, the CDR1 and CDR2 loops are SGHVS and FNYEAQ. Including the terminal cysteine and phenylalanine, the CDR3 comprises 14 residues. Only the CDR3 DNA stays, 42 bases, in frame from base 1. The sample holds a few counts of this clone. What this receptor recognizes is not known. Per-nucleotide qualities are absent, and no much larger clonotype sits a single base away. The method behind the library was the immunoSEQ multiplex PCR assay. For the multiplex PCR, a mixture combining 60 forward primers for TCR Vbeta segments and 13 reverse primers for TCR Jbeta segments was used. Amplification of the CDR3 region of rearranged TCR beta genes was performed with a multiplex PCR assay on genomic DNA. The amplified TCR beta libraries were sequenced on the Illumina HiSeq System as 87-base-pair reads. Per the authors' processing: A later analysis counted 65 million to 90 million unique TCR beta chains across the 550 to 750 repertoires, and some 11 million of these chains were shared by at least two donors. Raw reads were error-corrected and collapsed into unique sequences by a nearest-neighbor algorithm in which closely related sequences were merged to remove PCR and sequencing errors. Alignment of CDR3 sequences to IMGT reference sequences was used to assign V, D and J gene segments. Each retained sequence needed at least a six-nucleotide match to both a V gene segment and a J gene segment. A rearrangement counted as productive if the CDR3 had no stop codons and remained in frame with V and J, and every other rearrangement counted as non-productive. Following IMGT convention, CDR3 was defined as the stretch from the second conserved V-encoded cysteine up to the conserved J-encoded phenylalanine. In an earlier analysis of approximately 500 of the donors, sequences lacking an unambiguous match to a single V gene segment were excluded. In an earlier analysis of approximately 500 of the donors, a V segment was called functional when productive rearrangements were above 56.7%, and segregating when the standard deviation between donors exceeded 5%. A statistical classification framework was developed to diagnose cytomegalovirus status using the catalog of TCR beta chain sequences. V and J gene assignment, in a later analysis, came from comparing TCR nucleotide sequences with IMGT/GENE-DB human TR gene sequences. In a later analysis, CDR3 sequences and most-parsimonious VDJ recombination scenarios were assigned using the TCRdist pipeline. A later analysis defined each TCR beta chain by its CDR3 amino acid sequence plus V-gene family, and excluded reads lacking a unique V-gene family. To address suspected cross-contamination and a sequencing artifact, a later analysis removed 550 to 750 highly shared, low-generation-probability nucleotide sequences. For each public chain, a later analysis derived a clonal expansion index from normalized ranks of inferred template counts within each repertoire. Generation probabilities in a later analysis came from a VDJ recombination model fitted to out-of-frame rearrangements, and those results were checked against IGoR. A later analysis scored TCR-TCR, TCR-HLA and TCR-CMV co-occurrence with hypergeometric tests, applying a repertoire-size bias correction to TCR pairs. In a later analysis, false discovery rates were estimated by permuting HLA or CMV assignments 20 times. In a later analysis, co-occurring TCRs were grouped using DBSCAN, with TCRdist sequence similarity added in when clustering inside HLA-allele-positive subsets. For co-occurrence clustering, repertoires with fewer than 30,000 or more than 120,000 public chains were excluded, along with five repertoires with anomalous nucleotide sharing. TCRdb carries this immuneACCESS record with in-frame sequences only. Its versions omit some clonotypes, under half of them owing to an unresolved V gene in the studies checked, with the rest unexplained. D and trimming were read from the DNA, whereas the V and J calls and clone size are those reported in that table. The table for this sample lists under 200,000 clones; around 84% of them were counted only once. The ten top clones hold 7% to 9.5% of the sample.

What the authors observed across the whole study: According to a later genetic analysis, donors in an Asian-associated ancestry cluster had fewer N-insertions in productive TCRs than the approximately 700-donor mean. Linkage disequilibrium might explain the correlated functional status among segregating V segments, but an unknown experimental factor could not be excluded. According to a later analysis, parvovirus B19, influenza, CMV and Epstein-Barr virus appeared linked to several top co-occurrence clusters. In vitro tests confirmed that three of the cytomegalovirus-associated TCR beta chains recognize cytomegalovirus antigens. Because some donors lacked HLA typing at each locus, the association tests relied only on the typed subset. In a later analysis, 15,000 to 20,000 TCR beta sequences were associated with specific HLA alleles at a false discovery rate of 0.05. For the cohort, immune exposure information was limited to CMV serostatus. Only TCR beta chains were sequenced in this cohort, and the absence of alpha or paired-chain data limited detectable features. In an earlier analysis of several hundred of the donors, most TCR beta V segments were observed in productive rearrangements about 90% or about 30% of the time, broadly matching IMGT annotations. Some IMGT-functional V segments, including TRBV6-2 and TRBV6-3, could not be distinguished by the 87-base-pair reads and were therefore excluded. The authors suggested that the approach could potentially be generalized to other disease states and immunological phenotypes. Most TCR sequences were seen in very few donors, while some public TCRs were found in many individuals. A group of highly shared sequence variants was considered likely to be a technical artifact of the sequencing pipeline. The study gave a list of 150 to 200 TCR beta chains associated with cytomegalovirus. Because counts were too low, approximately 18 rarely observed V segments, including chromosome 9 orphons, were excluded from the earlier analysis of under 650 of the donors. Cytomegalovirus status was reported to be diagnosed by the classifier with high specificity and sensitivity in both the original and validation cohorts. A further reported finding was that TCR beta sequences accurately predicted the HLA-A and HLA-B alleles for most subjects in the first cohort. In a later analysis, most CMV-associated TCR beta chains were found to appear HLA-restricted, with HLA associations seemingly driven largely by CMV exposure. In a later analysis, TCR association rates were found to vary across HLA loci, with the most associated TCRs seen for DRB1 alleles and the fewest for HLA-C alleles. In a later genetic analysis, a missense DCLRE1C variant was associated with V-gene and J-gene trimming of TCR beta chains, and the association was replicated in an independent cohort. Presence/absence analyses assumed roughly uniform sequencing depth across donors, an assumption that may not hold. Assigning TCR associations to individual alleles was difficult when HLA alleles, especially DR and DQ, strongly co-occurred. In a later analysis, HLA-associated TCR beta chains showed more clonal expansion and lower generation probabilities than non-associated chains that were equally common.

The cohort consisted of 600 to 700 healthy bone marrow donors. At the time of sampling, all cohort members were nominally healthy, though unrecorded immune exposures were likely present. The donor tested CMV seropositive, placing the donor among the 250 to 350 seropositive members of the cohort. Each donor provided a peripheral blood sample, and peripheral blood mononuclear cells were used for TCR beta sequencing. Genomic DNA was extracted from the blood cell samples with the Qiagen DNeasy Blood Extraction Kit. The sequence links TRBV7-6 to TRBJ1-1; a tentative D call is TRBD1 (5 bases match). Sequencing was performed on PBMCs. The receptor comes from a male donor in good health and CMV-seropositive. The bases are TGTGCCAGCAGACCCAGGGTGATGGACACTGAAGCTTTCTTT. The resulting protein is CASRPRVMDTEAFF.